One and the same sample provided the 21 T cell receptor beta chains below, sequenced in a study of T cells in Graves' hyperthyroidism and ophthalmopathy. The source material, RNA transcripts, was used to amplify TCR beta CDR3 regions. The TCR CDR3 first-round RT-PCR relied on the HTBI primer set. TCRdb passed the multiplex PCR reads through MiXCR, listing each CDR3 protein once. The data contain around 440,000 distinct CDR3 sequences, approximately 14% of them singletons. The sample taken for sequencing was blood. These receptor sequences come from a woman aged 18-30 years with Graves' hyperthyroidism.

This clonotype turned up a few times. J is TRBJ1-6 and V is TRBV6-5; possibly TRBD1 for D (5 bases). Germline loops: CDR1 MNHEY, CDR2 SVGAGI. Trimming shortened V by 2 bases and J by 14 bases, and 13 bases separated the two germline ends. This CDR3 region has 13 residues. The CDR3 sequence is CASSYAGTPALHF. For the CDR3, the DNA is TGTGCCAGCAGTTACGCCGGGACGCCGGCCCTCCACTTT.

This clonotype was seen many times. V usage is TRBV27 and J usage is TRBJ2-6; possibly TRBD1 for D (5 bases). Trimming shortened V by 6 bases and J by 0 bases, and 9 bases separated the two germline ends. CDR1 and CDR2 (germline): MNHEY, SMNVEV (reference sequence). The CDR3 spans 15 residues. The DNA of the CDR3 is TGTGCCAGCAGCCGGACACACTCTGGGGCCAACGTCCTGACTTTC. Its protein is CASSRTHSGANVLTF.

This clonotype was found a few times. The CDR3 DNA sequence: TGTGCCAGTAGTATGAGGAGCGTCGGAAACATTCAGTACTTC. This gives the protein CASSMRSVGNIQYF. The chain has TRBV19 and TRBJ2-4; D ambiguous. Germline-derived CDR1 and CDR2 are LNHDA and SQIVND (reference sequence). The CDR3 loop spans 14 amino acids. Deletions cut 3 bases from V and 6 bases from J, with 12 bases between.

This clonotype was counted between two and nine times. The rearrangement links TRBV5-1 to TRBJ2-5, with a possible D match to TRBD1 (8 bases). The V gene lost 7 bases and the J gene lost 4 bases, with 29 bases spanning the gap. The CDR3 extends over 18 amino acids. CDR1 is SGHRS and CDR2 is YFSETQ in the germline V gene. Here the CDR3 DNA reads TGCGCCAGCTTCGCCCGACCGACAGGGGAGGGAAGGGGAGAGACCCAGTACTTC. Translated, it gives CASFARPTGEGRGETQYF.

This clonotype was counted at least ten times. J is TRBJ2-2 and V is TRBV27; the match to TRBD2 covers 9 bases. This CDR3 comprises 17 residues. CDR1 and CDR2 from the germline V gene are MNHEY and SMNVEV (reference sequence). V dropped 6 bases and J dropped 6; count of bases not matched to a gene: 14. The CDR3 DNA sequence: TGTGCCAGCAGCCTATCTTCCGGGACTAGCTGGTCCGGGGAGCTGTTTTTT. It codes for CASSLSSGTSWSGELFF.

As regards this clonotype: This clone may be a read error of a much larger clone one base away. The chain couples TRBV6-1 to TRBJ2-3, with D maybe TRBD2 (5 bases). CDR3 size: 14 residues. Germline CDR1 reads MNHNS; CDR2 reads SASEGT. Here the CDR3 DNA reads TGTGCCAGCGCCGGGATGGCGGGCACAGTTACGCAGTATTTT. Amino acids: CASAGMAGTVTQYF.

The chain recombines TRBV4-2 with TRBJ2-7, with no clear D. V dropped 0 bases and J dropped 6 bases, with 6 bases sitting between them. Germline loops: CDR1 LGHNA, CDR2 YNFKEQ. This CDR3 comprises 12 residues. This CDR3 is CASSQETGEQYF. As DNA, the CDR3 is TGTGCCAGCAGCCAAGAAACGGGCGAGCAGTACTTC.

The sample holds many counts of this clonotype. V and J are TRBV20-1 and TRBJ2-7; TRBD2 matches 8 bases. This CDR3 comprises 14 residues. The V and J ends lost 5 bases and 1 base, in that order; junction bases with no gene match: 7. Germline V gene lookup returns CDR1 DFQATT and CDR2 SNEGSKA (reference sequence). The CDR3 spells CSASGLANSYEQYF. CDR3 in DNA: TGCAGTGCTTCCGGACTAGCAAATTCCTACGAGCAGTACTTC.

This clonotype was recorded many times. The chain employs TRBV6-1 and TRBJ1-2; D unresolved. Looked up from germline, CDR1 is MNHNS and CDR2 is SASEGT. The CDR3 loop spans 13 amino acids. V lost 5 bases and J lost 7, with 14 bases in between. The CDR3 nucleotides are TGTGCCAGCAGTCCCGGTGTCTGGCGTGGCTACACCTTC. Residues: CASSPGVWRGYTF.

This clonotype was seen ten or more times. This CDR3 is CASSLPTSGPLGEQFF. The CDR3 DNA sequence: TGTGCCAGCAGCCTTCCGACTAGCGGCCCCCTGGGTGAGCAGTTCTTC. The gene calls are TRBV3-1 and TRBJ2-1, with TRBD2 identical over 9 bases. The CDR3 extends over 16 amino acids. CDR1 is LGHDT, CDR2 YNNKEL, per germline (reference sequence). V lost 4 bases and J lost 9; bases outside the gene matches: 13.

For this clonotype: With a much larger clone just one base away, this may be a read error. The DNA is left out, because the CDR3 cannot be placed on it with certainty; the CDR3 is given as TCRdb lists it. V usage is TRBV20-1 and J usage is TRBJ1-2; the D call of TRBD1 is as the table states it, not checked on the DNA. The V gene's germline CDR1 is DFQATT and CDR2 SNEGSKA (reference sequence). The CDR3 is 15 residues long, ends included. CDR3 loop: CSAPNPTVSGYGCTF.

This clonotype was seen at least ten times. V usage is TRBV5-1 and J usage is TRBJ2-4, with D possibly being TRBD2 (6 bases). Germline-derived CDR1 and CDR2 are SGHRS and YFSETQ. The V end lost 1 base, the J end lost 5 bases, and 16 bases lay between the germline ends. CDR3 length equals 16 residues. The CDR3: CASSLKPERRENIQYF. CDR3 in DNA: TGCGCCAGCAGCTTGAAGCCAGAGAGGAGGGAAAACATTCAGTACTTC. The full variable domain, its missing parts supplied by reference TRBV5-1 and TRBJ2-4, is KAGVTQTPRYLIKTRGQQVTLSCSPISGHRSVSWYQQTPGQGLQFLFEYFSETQRNKGNFPGRFSGRQFSNSRSEMNVSTLELGDSALYLCASSLKPERRENIQYFGAGTRLSVL.

In this sample, this clonotype turned up many times. The chain carries TRBV24-1 and TRBJ2-3, with 8 bases fitting TRBD1. CDR3 length: 14 amino acids. J gave up 2 bases and V 9 bases, and 6 bases lay outside the gene matches. Germline V CDR1 and CDR2: KGHDR, SFDVKD. This chain's CDR3 is CATARTGLTDTQYF. CDR3 coding DNA: TGTGCCACCGCGAGGACAGGGCTCACAGATACGCAGTATTTT.

This clonotype was observed many times. The chain has TRBV13 and TRBJ2-2; 11 bases are shared with TRBD2. The CDR3 spans 18 residues. J gave up 2 bases and V 5 bases, and 10 bases lay outside the gene matches. Germline loops: CDR1 PRHDT, CDR2 FYEKMQ (reference sequence). The CDR3: CASSLLGLAGGNTGELFF. Here the CDR3 DNA reads TGTGCCAGCAGCCTGCTGGGGCTAGCGGGGGGCAACACCGGGGAGCTGTTTTTT. Complete variable domain (other parts from reference TRBV13 and TRBJ2-2): AAGVIQSPRHLIKEKRETATLKCYPIPRHDTVYWYQQGPGQDPQFLISFYEKMQSDKGSIPDRFSAQQFSDYHSELNMSSLELGDSALYFCASSLLGLAGGNTGELFFGEGSRLTVL.

This clonotype was recorded at least ten times. The rearrangement joins TRBV5-6 to TRBJ2-3; perhaps TRBD1 as D (5 bases). The CDR3 sequence is 16 residues long. V was shortened by 4 bases and J by 4 bases, with 19 bases between the two germline ends. Germline CDR1 SGHDT, CDR2 YYEEEE. Here the CDR3 reads CASSPDVGLRADTQYF. In nucleotides, the CDR3 is TGTGCCAGCAGCCCGGACGTGGGCCTCAGGGCAGATACGCAGTATTTT.

This clonotype has ten or more counts. The chain carries TRBV7-9 and TRBJ2-2; D perhaps matches TRBD2 (5 bases). Trimming cost V 0 bases and J 9 bases, with 17 bases left between them. Germline V CDR1 and CDR2: SEHNR, FQNEAQ (reference sequence). The CDR3 is made up of 16 amino acids. The CDR3 loop is CASSLAGLDLARELFF. The CDR3 coding sequence is TGTGCCAGCAGCTTAGCCGGACTGGATTTGGCCCGGGAGCTGTTTTTT. Together with reference TRBV7-9 and TRBJ2-2, the CDR3 gives the full variable domain: DTGVSQNPRHKITKRGQNVTFRCDPISEHNRLYWYRQTLGQGPEFLTYFQNEAQLEKSRLLSDRFSAERPKGSFSTLEIQRTEQGDSAMYLCASSLAGLDLARELFFGEGSRLTVL.

There are many counts of this clonotype. CDR3 residues: CSARVGWTGPDTQYF. CDR3 DNA sequence: TGCAGTGCTAGAGTAGGGTGGACAGGGCCAGATACGCAGTATTTT. The chain has TRBV20-1 and TRBJ2-3, with 8 bases matching TRBD1. V lost 1 base and J lost 4; bases outside the gene matches: 7. This CDR3 comprises 15 residues. The V gene's germline CDR1 is DFQATT and CDR2 SNEGSKA (reference sequence).

This clonotype has at least ten counts. The chain combines TRBV6-1 with TRBJ2-3, with 8 bases matching TRBD2. Trimming took 4 bases from V and 7 from J; bases not matched to a gene: 16. The germline V gene encodes CDR1 MNHNS and CDR2 SASEGT. This CDR3 has 17 amino acids. Here the CDR3 DNA reads TGTGCCAGCAGTGTTCCTGATAGCGGGGCGGATTCCAATACGCAGTATTTT. This translates into CASSVPDSGADSNTQYF.

This clonotype came up a few times. This chain uses TRBV29-1 with TRBJ1-2; D remains unclear. Germline assignment: CDR1 SQVTM and CDR2 ANQGSEA. Trimming cost V 1 base and J 4 bases, with 7 bases left between them. The CDR3 loop spans 12 amino acids. In DNA, the CDR3 is TGCAGCGTTGAAGGCCTTCGCTATGGCTACACCTTC. It codes for CSVEGLRYGYTF.

A few counts support this clonotype. The chain couples TRBV11-2 to TRBJ2-7; 8 bases line up with TRBD2. The CDR3 totals 16 residues. J lost 2 bases, V lost 5 bases, and 11 bases had no gene match. Per the germline V gene, CDR1 is SGHAT and CDR2 is FQNNGV. The CDR3, as DNA: TGTGCCAGCAGCCCCGACCAGGGGCGGGAGGCCTACGAGCAGTACTTC. Its protein product is CASSPDQGREAYEQYF. The whole variable domain, remainder taken from reference TRBV11-2 and TRBJ2-7, is EAGVAQSPRYKIIEKRQSVAFWCNPISGHATLYWYQQILGQGPKLLIQFQNNGVVDDSQLPKDRFSAERLKGVDSTLKIQPAKLEDSAVYLCASSPDQGREAYEQYFGPGTRLTVT.

This clonotype was seen a few times. The J gene is TRBJ1-3, the V gene TRBV9; 9 bases map to TRBD1. Germline trimming cut 3 bases from V and 2 bases from J; bases unmatched to any gene: 3. This CDR3 contains 15 residues. In germline, CDR1 is SGDLS, CDR2 YYNGEE. Written as DNA, the CDR3 is TGTGCCAGCAGCGCCCGGACAGGGGCTGGAAACACCATATATTTT. It codes for CASSARTGAGNTIYF.